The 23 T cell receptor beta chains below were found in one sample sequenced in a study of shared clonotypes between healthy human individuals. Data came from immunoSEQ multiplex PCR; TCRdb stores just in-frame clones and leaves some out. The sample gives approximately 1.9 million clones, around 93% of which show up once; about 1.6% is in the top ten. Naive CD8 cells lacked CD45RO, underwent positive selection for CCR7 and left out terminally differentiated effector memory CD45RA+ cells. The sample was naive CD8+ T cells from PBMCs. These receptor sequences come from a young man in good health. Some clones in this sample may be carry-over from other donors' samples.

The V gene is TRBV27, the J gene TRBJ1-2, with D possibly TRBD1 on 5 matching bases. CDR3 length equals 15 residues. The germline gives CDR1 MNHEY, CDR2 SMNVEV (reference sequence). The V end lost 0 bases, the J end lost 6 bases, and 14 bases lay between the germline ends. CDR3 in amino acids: CASSLSEAGMDGYTF. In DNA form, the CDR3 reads TGTGCCAGCAGTTTATCGGAGGCAGGGATGGATGGCTACACCTTC.

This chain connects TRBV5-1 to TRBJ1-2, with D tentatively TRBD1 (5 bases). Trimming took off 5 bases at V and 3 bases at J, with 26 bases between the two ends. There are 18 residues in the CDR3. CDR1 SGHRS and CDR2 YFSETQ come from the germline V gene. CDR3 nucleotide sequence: TGCGCCAGCAGTTTCACGGGACGAGGGCCGGAGGAAGACTATGGCTACACCTTC. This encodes CASSFTGRGPEEDYGYTF. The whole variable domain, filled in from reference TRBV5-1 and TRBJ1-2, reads KAGVTQTPRYLIKTRGQQVTLSCSPISGHRSVSWYQQTPGQGLQFLFEYFSETQRNKGNFPGRFSGRQFSNSRSEMNVSTLELGDSALYLCASSFTGRGPEEDYGYTFGSGTRLTVV.

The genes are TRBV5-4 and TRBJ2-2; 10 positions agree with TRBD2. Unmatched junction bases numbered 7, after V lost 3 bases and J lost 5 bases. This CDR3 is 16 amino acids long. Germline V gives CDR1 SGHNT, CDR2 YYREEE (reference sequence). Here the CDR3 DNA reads TGTGCCAGCAGCTGGGGAACTAGCGGGGTTACCGGGGAGCTGTTTTTT. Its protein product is CASSWGTSGVTGELFF.

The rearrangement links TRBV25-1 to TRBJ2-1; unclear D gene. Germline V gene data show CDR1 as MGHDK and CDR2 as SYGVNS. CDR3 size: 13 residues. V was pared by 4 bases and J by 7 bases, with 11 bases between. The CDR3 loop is CASSGGPANEQFF. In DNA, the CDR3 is TGTGCCAGCAGTGGTGGTCCTGCTAATGAGCAGTTCTTC.

CDR3 DNA sequence: TGTGCCAGCAGCTTAAATGACGGGGTCATGACCTACAATGAGCAGTTCTTC. This gives the protein CASSLNDGVMTYNEQFF. The J gene is TRBJ2-1, the V gene TRBV11-2, with a weak D call TRBD2 (5 bases). Germline V gives CDR1 SGHAT, CDR2 FQNNGV. This CDR3 has 17 amino acids. Trimming took 2 bases from V and 2 from J, leaving 16 bases between them.

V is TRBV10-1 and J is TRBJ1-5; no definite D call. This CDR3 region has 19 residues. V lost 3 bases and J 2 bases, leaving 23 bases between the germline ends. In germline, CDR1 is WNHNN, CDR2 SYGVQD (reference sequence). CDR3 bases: TGCGCCAGCAGTGAACCCGGACGGTGGAGGTTCAACGGCAATCAGCCCCAGCATTTT. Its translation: CASSEPGRWRFNGNQPQHF.

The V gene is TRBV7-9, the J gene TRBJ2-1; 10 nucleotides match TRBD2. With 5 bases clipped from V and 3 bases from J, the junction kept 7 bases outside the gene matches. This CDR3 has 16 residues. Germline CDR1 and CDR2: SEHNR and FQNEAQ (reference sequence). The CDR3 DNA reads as TGTGCCAGCAGCATACGGACTAGCGGAGTCTACAATGAGCAGTTCTTC. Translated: CASSIRTSGVYNEQFF.

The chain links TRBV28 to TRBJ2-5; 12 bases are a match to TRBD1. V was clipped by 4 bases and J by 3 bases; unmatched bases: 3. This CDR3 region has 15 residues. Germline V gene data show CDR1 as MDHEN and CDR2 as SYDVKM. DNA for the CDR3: TGTGCCAGCAGTTGGGGGACAGGGGGCGAAGAGACCCAGTACTTC. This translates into CASSWGTGGEETQYF.

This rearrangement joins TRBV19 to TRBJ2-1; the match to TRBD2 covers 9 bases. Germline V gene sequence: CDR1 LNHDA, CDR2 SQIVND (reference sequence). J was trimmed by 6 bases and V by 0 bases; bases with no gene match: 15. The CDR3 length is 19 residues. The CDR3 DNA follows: TGTGCCAGTAGTATAGAAGGGATCGCGTGGCGGGAGGGCCCCAATGAGCAGTTCTTC. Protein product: CASSIEGIAWREGPNEQFF.

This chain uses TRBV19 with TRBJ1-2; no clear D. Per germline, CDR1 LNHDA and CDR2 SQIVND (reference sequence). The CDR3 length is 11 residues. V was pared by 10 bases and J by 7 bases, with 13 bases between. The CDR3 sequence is CATTGDPGYTF. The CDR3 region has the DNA TGTGCCACCACGGGTGACCCTGGCTACACCTTC.

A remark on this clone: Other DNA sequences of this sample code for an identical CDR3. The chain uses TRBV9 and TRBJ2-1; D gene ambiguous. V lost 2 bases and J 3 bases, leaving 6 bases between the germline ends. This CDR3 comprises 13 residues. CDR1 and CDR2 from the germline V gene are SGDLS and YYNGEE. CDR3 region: CASSVDNYNEQFF. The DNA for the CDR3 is TGTGCCAGCAGCGTCGACAACTACAATGAGCAGTTCTTC.

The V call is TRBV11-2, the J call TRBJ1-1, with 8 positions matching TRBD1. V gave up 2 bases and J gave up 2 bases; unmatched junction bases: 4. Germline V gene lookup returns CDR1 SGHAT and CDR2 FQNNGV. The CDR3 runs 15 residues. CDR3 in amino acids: CASSLLGQGNTEAFF. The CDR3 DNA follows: TGTGCCAGCAGCTTACTCGGACAGGGTAACACTGAAGCTTTCTTT.

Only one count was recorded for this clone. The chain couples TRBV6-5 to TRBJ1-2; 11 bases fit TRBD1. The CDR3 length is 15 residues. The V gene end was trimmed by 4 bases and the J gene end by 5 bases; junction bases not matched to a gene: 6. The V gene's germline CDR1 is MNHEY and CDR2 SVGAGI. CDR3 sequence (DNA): TGTGCCAGCAGTTCCCGGACAGGGGGCCTGTATGGCTACACCTTC. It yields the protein CASSSRTGGLYGYTF.

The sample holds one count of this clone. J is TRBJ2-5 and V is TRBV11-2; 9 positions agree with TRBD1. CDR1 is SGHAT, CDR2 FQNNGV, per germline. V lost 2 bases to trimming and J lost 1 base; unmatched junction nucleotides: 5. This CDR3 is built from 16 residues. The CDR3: CASSLSYRGPQETQYF. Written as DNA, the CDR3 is TGTGCCAGCAGCTTATCCTACAGGGGGCCCCAAGAGACCCAGTACTTC.

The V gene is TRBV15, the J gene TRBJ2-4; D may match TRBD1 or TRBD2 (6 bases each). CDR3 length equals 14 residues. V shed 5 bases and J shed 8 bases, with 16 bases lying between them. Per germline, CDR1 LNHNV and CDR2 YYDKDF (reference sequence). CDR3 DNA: TGTGCCACCAGCCGCAAGGGGGGAGAGGACATTCAGTACTTC. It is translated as CATSRKGGEDIQYF.

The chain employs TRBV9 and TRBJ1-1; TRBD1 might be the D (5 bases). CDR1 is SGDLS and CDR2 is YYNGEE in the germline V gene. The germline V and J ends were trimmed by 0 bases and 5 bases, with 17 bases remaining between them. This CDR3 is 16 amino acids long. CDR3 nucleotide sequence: TGTGCCAGCAGCGTAGACCCGGGGGGTAAGAGGACTGAAGCTTTCTTT. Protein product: CASSVDPGGKRTEAFF.

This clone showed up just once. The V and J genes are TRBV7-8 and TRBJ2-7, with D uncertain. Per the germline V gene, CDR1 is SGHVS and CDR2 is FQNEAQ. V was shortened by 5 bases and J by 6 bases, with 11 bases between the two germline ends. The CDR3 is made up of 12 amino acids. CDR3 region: CASSPPFGEQYF. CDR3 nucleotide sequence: TGTGCCAGCAGCCCCCCCTTTGGCGAGCAGTACTTC.

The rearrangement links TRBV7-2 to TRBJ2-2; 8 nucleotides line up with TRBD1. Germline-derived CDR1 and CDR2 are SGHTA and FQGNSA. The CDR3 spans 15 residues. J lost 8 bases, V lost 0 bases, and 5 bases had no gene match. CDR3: CASSLAGTGRGELFF. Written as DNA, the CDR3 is TGTGCCAGCAGCTTAGCCGGGACAGGCCGAGGGGAGCTGTTTTTT. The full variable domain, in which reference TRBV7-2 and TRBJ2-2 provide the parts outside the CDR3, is GAGVSQSPSNKVTEKGKDVELRCDPISGHTALYWYRQSLGQGLEFLIYFQGNSAPDKSGLPSDRFSAERTGGSVSTLTIQRTQQEDSAVYLCASSLAGTGRGELFFGEGSRLTVL.

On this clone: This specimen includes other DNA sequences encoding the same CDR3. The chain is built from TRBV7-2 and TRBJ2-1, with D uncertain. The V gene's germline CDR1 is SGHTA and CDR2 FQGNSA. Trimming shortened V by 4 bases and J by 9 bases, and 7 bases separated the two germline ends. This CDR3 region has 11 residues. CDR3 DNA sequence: TGTGCCAGCAGCTCCTTGGGTGAGCAGTTCTTC. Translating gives CASSSLGEQFF.

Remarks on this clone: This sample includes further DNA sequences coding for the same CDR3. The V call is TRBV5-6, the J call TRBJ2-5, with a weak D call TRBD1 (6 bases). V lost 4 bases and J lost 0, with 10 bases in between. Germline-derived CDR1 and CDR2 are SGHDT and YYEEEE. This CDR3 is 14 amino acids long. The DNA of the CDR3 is TGTGCCAGCAGCCTGGGGGACAACCAAGAGACCCAGTACTTC. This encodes CASSLGDNQETQYF.

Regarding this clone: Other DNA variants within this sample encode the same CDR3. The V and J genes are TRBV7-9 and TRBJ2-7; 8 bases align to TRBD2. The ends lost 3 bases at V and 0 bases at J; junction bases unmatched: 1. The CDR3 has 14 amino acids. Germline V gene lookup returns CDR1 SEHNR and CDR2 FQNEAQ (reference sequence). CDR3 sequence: CASSFSGSSYEQYF. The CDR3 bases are TGTGCCAGCAGCTTCAGCGGGAGCTCCTACGAGCAGTACTTC.

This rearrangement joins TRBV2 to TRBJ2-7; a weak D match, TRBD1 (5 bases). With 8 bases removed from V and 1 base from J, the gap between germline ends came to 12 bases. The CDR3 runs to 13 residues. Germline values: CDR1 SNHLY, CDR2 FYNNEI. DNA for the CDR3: TGTGCCAGCGCGTTAGGGGTTTCCTACGAGCAGTACTTC. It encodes CASALGVSYEQYF. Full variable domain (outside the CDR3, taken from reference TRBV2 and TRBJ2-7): EPEVTQTPSHQVTQMGQEVILRCVPISNHLYFYWYRQILGQKVEFLVSFYNNEISEKSEIFDDQFSVERPDGSNFTLKIRSTKLEDSAMYFCASALGVSYEQYFGPGTRLTVT.

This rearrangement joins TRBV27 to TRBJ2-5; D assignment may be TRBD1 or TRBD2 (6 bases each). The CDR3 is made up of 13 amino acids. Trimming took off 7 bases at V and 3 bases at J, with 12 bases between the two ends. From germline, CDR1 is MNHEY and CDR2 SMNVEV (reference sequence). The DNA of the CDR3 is TGTGCCAGCATGGGGGGCTTAGAAGAGACCCAGTACTTC. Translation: CASMGGLEETQYF.